Listed below are T cell receptor beta chains from one sample, sequenced in a study of blood T cells in healthy people across ages. TCRdb independently ran MiXCR on the 5' RACE reads; one entry per CDR3 protein. This table has roughly 1,800,000 distinct CDR3 sequences, around 50% appearing once. The specimen sequenced was blood. These receptors all come from a woman in her thirties or forties in good health. The CDR3 runs from the conserved cysteine through the conserved F or W. The order of the fields is clone size, V gene, CDR3 length, D gene, J gene, CDR3 DNA, CDR3 protein. A D gene is named only where the DNA matches it firmly. For some rows the clone size is stated as once, few or many, or as a class when expanded; others skip it.

clone_size: few
v_call: TRBV12-3/TRBV12-4
cdr3_length: 13
d_call: -
j_call: TRBJ2-7
cdr3_nt: TGTGCCAGCAGGCAGACACCTGAATACGAGCAGTACTTC
cdr3_aa: CASRQTPEYEQYF

clone_size: many
v_call: TRBV29-1
cdr3_length: 12
d_call: -
j_call: TRBJ2-5
cdr3_nt: TGCAGCGTTGAGACAGTCCAAGAGACCCAGTACTTC
cdr3_aa: CSVETVQETQYF

clone_size: many
v_call: TRBV7-9
cdr3_length: 14
d_call: TRBD2
j_call: TRBJ2-7
cdr3_nt: TGTGCCAGCAGCATTAGCGGGGGGACCTACGAGCAGTACTTC
cdr3_aa: CASSISGGTYEQYF

clone_size: -
v_call: TRBV12-3/TRBV12-4
cdr3_length: 22
d_call: TRBD2
j_call: TRBJ2-3
cdr3_nt: TGTGCCAGCAGTGGGGACCCCGGTTTGAACCCTAGCGGGGGGGCGAGCACAGATACGCAGTATTTT
cdr3_aa: CASSGDPGLNPSGGASTDTQYF

clone_size: -
v_call: TRBV6-5
cdr3_length: 14
d_call: -
j_call: TRBJ2-3
cdr3_nt: TGTGCCAGCAGTTACGGACCAGAGGGGGTTACGCAGTATTTT
cdr3_aa: CASSYGPEGVTQYF

clone_size: -
v_call: TRBV7-2
cdr3_length: 16
d_call: -
j_call: TRBJ2-2
cdr3_nt: TGTGCCAGCAGCTTGTTCGGAGCCACGAACACCGGGGAGCTGTTTTTT
cdr3_aa: CASSLFGATNTGELFF

clone_size: -
v_call: TRBV6-5
cdr3_length: 17
d_call: TRBD1
j_call: TRBJ2-7
cdr3_nt: TGTGCCAGCAGTTACTCCAAGGGACAGGGCAGCTCCTACGAGCAGTACTTC
cdr3_aa: CASSYSKGQGSSYEQYF

clone_size: -
v_call: TRBV15
cdr3_length: 14
d_call: -
j_call: TRBJ1-4
cdr3_nt: TGTGCCACCAGCAGAGATGTGTCTAATGAAAAACTGTTTTTT
cdr3_aa: CATSRDVSNEKLFF

clone_size: few
v_call: TRBV6-5
cdr3_length: 14
d_call: -
j_call: TRBJ2-3
cdr3_nt: TGTGCCAGCAGCCGGACAGCCCTACCGGATACGCAGTATTTT
cdr3_aa: CASSRTALPDTQYF

clone_size: -
v_call: TRBV7-2
cdr3_length: 14
d_call: -
j_call: TRBJ2-1
cdr3_nt: TGTGCCAGCAGCTTAGCGGCAGACGTCACCGAGCAGTTCTTC
cdr3_aa: CASSLAADVTEQFF

clone_size: -
v_call: TRBV4-3
cdr3_length: 17
d_call: TRBD2
j_call: TRBJ2-2
cdr3_nt: TGCGCCAGCAGCCAAGAATTAGCGGGGGGGCCCACCGGGGAGCTGTTTTTT
cdr3_aa: CASSQELAGGPTGELFF

clone_size: few
v_call: TRBV20-1
cdr3_length: 17
d_call: TRBD2
j_call: TRBJ2-5
cdr3_nt: TGCAGTGCTAGGGGAAGGACTAGCGGGGGGCGCCAAGAGACCCAGTACTTC
cdr3_aa: CSARGRTSGGRQETQYF

clone_size: -
v_call: TRBV20-1
cdr3_length: 13
d_call: -
j_call: TRBJ2-5
cdr3_nt: TGCAGTGCTAGAGTCGGAACCCAAGAGACCCAGTACTTC
cdr3_aa: CSARVGTQETQYF

clone_size: -
v_call: TRBV2
cdr3_length: 15
d_call: -
j_call: TRBJ2-5
cdr3_nt: TGTGCCAGCAGTGAAACGCGGGGTATCCAAGAGACCCAGTACTTC
cdr3_aa: CASSETRGIQETQYF

clone_size: -
v_call: TRBV7-9
cdr3_length: 14
d_call: -
j_call: TRBJ2-7
cdr3_nt: TGTGCCAGCAGCTTAACGGTCAGGAGCGACGAGCAGTACTTC
cdr3_aa: CASSLTVRSDEQYF

clone_size: -
v_call: TRBV28
cdr3_length: 13
d_call: TRBD2
j_call: TRBJ2-1
cdr3_nt: TGTGCCAGCAGGGTGGCTAGCGGGGACGAGCAGTTCTTC
cdr3_aa: CASRVASGDEQFF

clone_size: -
v_call: TRBV6-1
cdr3_length: 15
d_call: -
j_call: TRBJ1-6
cdr3_nt: TGTGCCAGCAGTGAAGGGGCAGGGGATAATTCACCCCTCCACTTT
cdr3_aa: CASSEGAGDNSPLHF

clone_size: -
v_call: TRBV7-2
cdr3_length: 13
d_call: -
j_call: TRBJ1-2
cdr3_nt: TGTGCCAGCAGGAGGGAAGCTAACTATGGCTACACCTTC
cdr3_aa: CASRREANYGYTF

clone_size: -
v_call: TRBV2
cdr3_length: 11
d_call: -
j_call: TRBJ1-2
cdr3_nt: TGTGCCGGCAGTCCCGGACAGTCTGCCACCTTC
cdr3_aa: CAGSPGQSATF

clone_size: once
v_call: TRBV4-3
cdr3_length: 15
d_call: -
j_call: TRBJ1-6
cdr3_nt: TGCGCCAGCAGCCAAGAGGGTCTATCTAATTCACCCCTCCACTTT
cdr3_aa: CASSQEGLSNSPLHF

clone_size: -
v_call: TRBV7-2
cdr3_length: 14
d_call: -
j_call: TRBJ2-1
cdr3_nt: TGTGCCAGCAGCTTAAAACCCGCTATTAGTGAGCAGTTCTTC
cdr3_aa: CASSLKPAISEQFF

clone_size: -
v_call: TRBV28
cdr3_length: 14
d_call: -
j_call: TRBJ1-6
cdr3_nt: TGTGCCAGCAGGTCCGGGACACCCACCTCACCCCTCCACTTT
cdr3_aa: CASRSGTPTSPLHF

clone_size: -
v_call: TRBV6-2/TRBV6-3
cdr3_length: 15
d_call: -
j_call: TRBJ2-7
cdr3_nt: TGTGCCAGCAGCGACGTGGGGCAGGGAGAGTACGAGCAGTACTTC
cdr3_aa: CASSDVGQGEYEQYF

clone_size: -
v_call: TRBV24-1
cdr3_length: 15
d_call: -
j_call: TRBJ2-3
cdr3_nt: TGTGCCACCAGGCCCGGAGGTATTAACACAGATACGCAGTATTTT
cdr3_aa: CATRPGGINTDTQYF

clone_size: few
v_call: TRBV20-1
cdr3_length: 16
d_call: TRBD2
j_call: TRBJ2-5
cdr3_nt: TGCAGTGCTAGAGATCCTCTGCGGGGGGGCGGAGAGACCCAGTACTTC
cdr3_aa: CSARDPLRGGGETQYF

clone_size: few
v_call: TRBV5-1
cdr3_length: 15
d_call: TRBD1
j_call: TRBJ2-1
cdr3_nt: TGCGCCAGCAGCTTGAGCGAGGGGGCCCACAATGAGCAGTTCTTC
cdr3_aa: CASSLSEGAHNEQFF

clone_size: -
v_call: TRBV3-1
cdr3_length: 15
d_call: TRBD1
j_call: TRBJ2-1
cdr3_nt: TGTGCCAGCAGCACGCCGGGACAGGGGCACAATGAGCAGTTCTTC
cdr3_aa: CASSTPGQGHNEQFF

clone_size: -
v_call: TRBV7-9
cdr3_length: 16
d_call: TRBD2
j_call: TRBJ2-6
cdr3_nt: TGTGCCAGCAGCTTTCGTCCAGGAGCGGGGGCCAACGTCCCGACTTTC
cdr3_aa: CASSFRPGAGANVPTF

clone_size: many
v_call: TRBV7-9
cdr3_length: 15
d_call: -
j_call: TRBJ2-6
cdr3_nt: TGTGCCAGCAGCTTTCGGGACTCTGGGGCCAACGTCCTGACTTTC
cdr3_aa: CASSFRDSGANVLTF